This TCR beta chain originates from a study of T cell repertoires in aging, cancer and after chemotherapy. About the study: Donors were grouped into six age bands spanning 30 or younger through 70 or older. Paired samples before and after chemotherapy came from glioblastoma patients receiving temozolomide-based therapy.

A mixed TRB-A/B primer pool amplified rearranged TRB by multiplex touch-down PCR. MiXCR was run by TCRdb on the multiplex PCR reads, yielding one entry per CDR3 protein. The table includes fewer than 2,000 distinct CDR3 sequences, 15% to 20% detected once. TCR beta rearrangements were amplified from peripheral blood genomic DNA. A word on this clonotype: Its specificity is unknown.

Study-wide results and limits: In cancer patients, declining TCR diversity with age involved lost richness and lost evenness.

Sequencing input: blood. The source of this sequence is a human donor with a solid tumor.

CDR3 sequence reads: CASSLGLGLSPLTKNIQYF. CDR3 DNA sequence: TGTGCCAGCAGCTTAGGCCTGGGACTATCCCCGCTAACCAAAAACATTCAGTACTTC. The genes are TRBV7-2 and TRBJ2-4, with TRBD2 identical over 7 bases. Germline V gives CDR1 SGHTA, CDR2 FQGNSA. This CDR3 comprises 19 residues. The V and J ends lost 1 base and 2 bases, in that order; junction bases with no gene match: 14.